This T cell receptor (beta chain) was sequenced during a study of blood T cell repertoires in COVID-19 (dated by TCRdb to 2018 to 2021). The study in broad terms: Samples covering the acute and convalescent phases of COVID-19 were provided by collaborators in the United States, Italy and Spain. HLA class I and class II types, where available, came from metadata supplied by the sample provider rather than from assay-based typing. The prospective study material was composed of cDNA or gDNA derived from T cells, B-cell-depleted T cells, or PBMCs. Subjects who had been exposed to COVID-19, were actively infected with it, or had recovered from it provided the deeply sampled blood TCRbeta repertoires that made up the dataset. The repertoires were released in a freely available public database intended as a resource for research on the immune response to SARS-CoV-2. The samples were drawn from two sources: the first 160 participants of the ongoing ImmuneRACE study, and 1,000 to 1,500 subjects contributed by 6 global collaborators. Nearly every sample came with metadata listing a de-identified subject ID, COVID-19 status, age in years and sex. Summary of the overall study and its limitations: The amount of clinical and demographic metadata varied by source and participant and was provided uncurated.

TCRbeta CDR3 regions were amplified from genomic DNA using the immunoSEQ Assay, a bias-controlled multiplex PCR. Regarding the original processing steps: Nucleated cell counts per sample were estimated from amplification of reference gene primers within the assay. Sequence reads were collapsed and filtered to measure the absolute abundance of every unique TCRbeta CDR3 rearrangement. Productive Simpson clonality was computed per sample as the square root of Simpson's diversity index over productive rearrangements. This is the immuneACCESS table as TCRdb keeps it, with only in-frame sequences that have V and J called. A part of the clones is gone; compared with another copy, unresolved V genes explain less than half, and the rest is unexplained. V and J calls and clone size follow that table, whereas D and trimming were derived from the DNA. The sample has about 35,000 clones on record, 70% to 90% of them singletons. The ten largest clones represent about 45% of the sample.

The collaborating institutions used their own protocols to collect whole blood in K2EDTA tubes. For TCRbeta analysis, collaborators shipped samples in one of three forms: frozen whole blood, isolated PBMCs, or DNA extracted from either of those sample types. Inclusive of the bounding cysteine and phenylalanine, the CDR3 is 14 residues long. Just CDR3 DNA is preserved here, 42 bases in frame from base 1. Ends trimmed: V by 3 bases, J by 4 bases; bases unmatched to a gene: 4. CDR1 and CDR2 are drawn from the germline V gene: SGHDT, YYEEEE. In the case of this clone: The antigen this receptor binds is unknown. No base quality values were provided; no much bigger clone lies one nucleotide off.

This chain joins TRBV5-6 to TRBJ2-7, and TRBD1 aligns with 10 junction nucleotides. The source of this sequence is a human donor in a cohort sampled during active or convalescent COVID-19. The donor label of this sample is uncertain. The sample was peripheral blood. This receptor has the CDR3 CASSSGTGAYEQYF. The base sequence is TGTGCCAGCAGCTCCGGGACAGGGGCTTACGAGCAGTACTTC.